These 30 T cell receptor beta chains originate from one sample sequenced in a study of regulatory T cells in long-lasting Graves disease. The TCR beta library used iRepertoire HTBI primers with Arm-PCR amplification of CDR3. TCRdb re-called the multiplex PCR reads with MiXCR, one entry per CDR3 protein. There are 400,000 to 500,000 distinct CDR3 sequences in the sample; about 14% occur only once, and approximately 19% lies in the top ten. The time point here: newly diagnosed GD, antithyroid drugs for less than 3 months. The TCR library was prepared using RNA isolated from PBMCs. The same specimen was also included in a second study, on T cells in Graves' hyperthyroidism and ophthalmopathy.

The material sequenced was peripheral blood mononuclear cells (PBMCs), taken at new diagnosis, from a patient treated with antithyroid drugs. The receptor set was obtained from a woman aged 45-65 years with Graves disease.

This clonotype was counted between two and nine times. The J gene is TRBJ2-1, the V gene TRBV20-1; 13 nucleotides align to TRBD2. The CDR3 contains 15 residues. The germline gives CDR1 DFQATT, CDR2 SNEGSKA (reference sequence). V dropped 1 base and J dropped 7; count of bases not matched to a gene: 4. Here the CDR3 reads CSARGPGLAGNEQFF. The CDR3 DNA sequence: TGCAGTGCTAGAGGGCCGGGACTAGCGGGAAATGAGCAGTTCTTC.

In its sample, this clonotype was seen many times. This chain joins TRBV30 and TRBJ1-5; the D gene is possibly TRBD1 (6 bases). Germline V gene data show CDR1 as GTSNPN and CDR2 as SVGIG (reference sequence). The ends were cut back, 2 bases at V and 9 bases at J, with 14 bases in the middle. This CDR3 is built from 13 residues. The CDR3 here is CAWSTTGIGPQHF. DNA of the CDR3: TGTGCCTGGAGTACCACAGGGATCGGGCCCCAGCATTTT.

The table lists this clonotype with many counts. This chain uses TRBV20-1 with TRBJ2-1; D might be TRBD1 or TRBD2, each matching 5 bases. The germline V and J ends were trimmed by 3 bases and 8 bases, with 23 bases remaining between them. Germline V lookup: CDR1 DFQATT, CDR2 SNEGSKA (reference sequence). The CDR3 is 16 residues long. The CDR3 loop is CSASGAPSLRADEQFF. The CDR3 DNA sequence: TGCAGTGCTAGCGGGGCTCCCAGCCTTAGGGCCGATGAGCAGTTCTTC.

CDR3 protein: CASSQGSGIVDNEQFF. The CDR3 bases are TGTGCCAGCAGCCAAGGTAGCGGGATCGTCGACAATGAGCAGTTCTTC. J is TRBJ2-1 and V is TRBV3-1; 8 nucleotides match TRBD2. CDR1 and CDR2 (germline): LGHDT, YNNKEL (reference sequence). The CDR3 length is 16 residues. Trimming cost V 1 base and J 5 bases; bases outside gene matches: 7.

In the case of this clonotype: A much bigger clone sits one base away, suggesting this may be a read error. The rearrangement joins TRBV5-1 to TRBJ2-1, with TRBD2 matching over 9 bases. Germline CDR1 SGHRS, CDR2 YFSETQ. There are 14 residues in the CDR3. The CDR3 nucleotides read TGCGCCGGCAGCTTGAGCGGGAGGAACAATGAGCAGTTCTTC. Translating it yields CAGSLSGRNNEQFF.

This clonotype was recorded at least ten times. The genes are TRBV12-3 or TRBV12-4 and TRBJ1-5; D gene ambiguous. Trimming removed 3 bases from V and 6 bases from J, with 6 bases in between. The CDR3 loop spans 12 amino acids. The CDR3, as DNA: TGTGCCAGCAGTTTGGGAGGTCAGCCCCAGCATTTT. Translation: CASSLGGQPQHF.

The chain uses TRBV28 and TRBJ2-7; 7 bases match TRBD2. The CDR3 covers 13 residues. V trimming: 5 bases; J trimming: 9 bases; junction bases outside the gene matches: 10. Germline-derived CDR1 and CDR2 are MDHEN and SYDVKM. The CDR3 reads CASSTGLSSVQYF. The CDR3 nucleotides read TGTGCCAGCAGTACGGGACTAAGCTCCGTGCAGTACTTC.

The J gene is TRBJ1-5, the V gene TRBV6-1, with D perhaps matching TRBD1 (6 bases). The CDR3 is 15 amino acids. V lost 6 bases and J lost 3, with 15 bases in between. Germline V lookup: CDR1 MNHNS, CDR2 SASEGT. The CDR3 DNA sequence: TGTGCCAGCAGCCCGGAGGGGGGTAACAATCAGCCCCAGCATTTT. This encodes CASSPEGGNNQPQHF.

The rearrangement joins TRBV24-1 to TRBJ2-6; the D call may be TRBD1 or TRBD2 (5 bases each). V dropped 2 bases and J dropped 2 bases, with 9 bases sitting between them. This CDR3 is 16 amino acids long. CDR1 and CDR2 (germline): KGHDR, SFDVKD. The CDR3 loop reads CATSDSRGAGANVLTF. CDR3 nucleotide sequence: TGTGCCACCAGTGATTCACGGGGCGCTGGGGCCAACGTCCTGACTTTC.

As to this clonotype: A much larger clone differs by one base, so this may be a read error. This chain joins TRBV5-4 and TRBJ2-5, with 7 bases fitting TRBD1. Germline loops: CDR1 SGHNT, CDR2 YYREEE (reference sequence). There are 14 residues in the CDR3. The DNA for the CDR3 is TGTGCCGGCAGCTCGGGACAGATCCAAGAGACCCAGTACTTC. Its translation: CAGSSGQIQETQYF. Full variable domain (outside the CDR3, taken from reference TRBV5-4 and TRBJ2-5): ETGVTQSPTHLIKTRGQQVTLRCSSQSGHNTVSWYQQALGQGPQFIFQYYREEENGRGNFPPRFSGLQFPNYSSELNVNALELDDSALYLCAGSSGQIQETQYFGPGTRLLVL.

This clonotype has only one observation. In nucleotides, the CDR3 is TGCAGTGCTAGTTCCGGGACAGGGTTTTTTACTGAAGCTTTCTTT. This encodes CSASSGTGFFTEAFF. The V call is TRBV20-1, the J call TRBJ1-1; TRBD1 agrees at 9 bases. The CDR3 is 15 amino acids. V was pared by 3 bases and J by 5 bases, with 10 bases of the junction left unmatched. CDR1 and CDR2 (germline): DFQATT, SNEGSKA (reference sequence).

This clonotype was detected many times. J is TRBJ2-1 and V is TRBV12-3 or TRBV12-4; 8 bases agree with TRBD2. CDR3 size: 20 residues. V was clipped by 8 bases and J by 0 bases; unmatched bases: 21. The CDR3 here is CASGTLGRALYPHSYNEQFF. In DNA, the CDR3 is TGTGCCAGCGGAACCCTCGGGAGGGCTCTTTACCCCCACTCCTACAATGAGCAGTTCTTC.

V usage is TRBV10-3 and J usage is TRBJ1-2; TRBD1 aligns across 9 bases. This CDR3 has 15 residues. The germline V gene has CDR1 ENHRY and CDR2 SYGVKD. V lost 7 bases, J lost 2 bases, and 8 bases stayed unmatched. CDR3 sequence: CAITNRDRDNYGYTF. Here the CDR3 DNA reads TGTGCCATCACAAACCGGGACAGGGACAACTATGGCTACACCTTC.

This clonotype has a count of ten or more. One end of the junction does not line up with germline, which may come from a read error. The V and J genes are TRBV5-1 and TRBJ2-7; the match to TRBD2 covers 7 bases. Germline CDR1 is SGHRS and CDR2 is YFSETQ. CDR3 length equals 12 residues. CDR3 residues: CASSLGGYEQYF. CDR3 coding DNA: TGTGCCAGCAGCCTCGGGGGGTACGAGCAGTACTTC.

This clonotype has at least ten counts. V is TRBV11-3 and J is TRBJ1-3, with D possibly being TRBD1 (6 bases). V was trimmed by 7 bases and J by 1 base, leaving 11 bases between them. Germline V CDR1 and CDR2: SGHNT, YENEEA. This CDR3 comprises 14 residues. CDR3 sequence: CASIPGQSGNTIYF. The CDR3 bases are TGTGCCAGCATCCCAGGACAGTCTGGAAACACCATATATTTT.

This clonotype was counted only a few times. The chain combines TRBV5-1 with TRBJ2-3, with TRBD2 identical over 11 bases. The germline gives CDR1 SGHRS, CDR2 YFSETQ. V was clipped by 4 bases and J by 0 bases; unmatched bases: 7. The CDR3 consists of 17 residues. The CDR3 coding sequence is TGCGCCAGCAGCAGAACTAGCGGGAGATTCAGCACAGATACGCAGTATTTT. It is translated as CASSRTSGRFSTDTQYF.

Of note for this clonotype: A much larger clonotype is one base distant, so this may be a read error. The V and J genes are TRBV27 and TRBJ2-7; D possibly corresponds to TRBD2 (6 bases). V lost 5 bases to trimming and J lost 2 bases, with 19 bases between them. CDR3 size: 16 residues. Germline-derived CDR1 and CDR2 are MNHEY and SMNVEV (reference sequence). In nucleotides, the CDR3 is TGTGCCAGCAGTGTTACCTATGGAGGGAAGCCCTACGAGCAGTACTTC. Amino acids: CASSVTYGGKPYEQYF.

A single count supports this clonotype. The J gene is TRBJ2-3, the V gene TRBV15; D ambiguous. The V gene's germline CDR1 is LNHNV and CDR2 YYDKDF (reference sequence). Trimming pared 0 bases from V and 6 bases from J, leaving 10 bases between. This CDR3 is built from 14 residues. The CDR3 spells CATSRDSKPDTQYF. Written as DNA, the CDR3 is TGTGCCACCAGCAGAGATTCAAAGCCGGATACGCAGTATTTT.

The V and J genes are TRBV19 and TRBJ2-5; TRBD1 agrees at 7 bases. CDR1 is LNHDA and CDR2 is SQIVND in the germline V gene (reference sequence). The V and J ends lost 1 base and 1 base, in that order; junction bases with no gene match: 6. The CDR3 totals 16 residues. CDR3 sequence reads: CASSIVGRGSQETQYF. In DNA form, the CDR3 reads TGTGCCAGTAGTATAGTCGGCAGGGGGTCCCAAGAGACCCAGTACTTC.

This clonotype has a count of ten or more. The chain recombines TRBV7-8 with TRBJ2-3; no firm D call. V was shortened by 1 base and J by 6 bases, with 8 bases between the two germline ends. There are 13 residues in the CDR3. In germline, CDR1 is SGHVS, CDR2 FQNEAQ. CDR3 nucleotides: TGTGCCAGCAGCTTAGACGTGGGCGATACGCAGTATTTT. Translation gives CASSLDVGDTQYF.

This clonotype was counted a few times. The CDR3 protein is CASSPRDRLNEQYF. The CDR3 nucleotides read TGTGCCAGCTCACCACGAGACAGGTTAAACGAGCAGTACTTC. The chain joins TRBV18 to TRBJ2-7, with D perhaps matching TRBD1 (6 bases). CDR1 is KGHSH, CDR2 LQKENI, per germline. The V and J ends lost 1 base and 5 bases respectively, with 12 bases between them. The CDR3 extends over 14 amino acids.

This clonotype was picked up many times. The chain combines TRBV28 with TRBJ2-5; 9 bases are shared with TRBD2. The CDR3 totals 16 residues. Germline CDR1 and CDR2: MDHEN and SYDVKM. Trimming cost V 4 bases and J 6 bases; bases outside gene matches: 12. CDR3 nucleotide sequence: TGTGCCAGCAGTTCAATTAGACGCGGGAGGGTAAAGACCCAGTACTTC. Protein product: CASSSIRRGRVKTQYF.

This clonotype was seen more than once but under ten times. The CDR3 coding sequence is TGCGCCAGCAGCCCGACCAGATTACAGGGTCACCTAAACTATGGCTACACCTTC. Its translation: CASSPTRLQGHLNYGYTF. V is TRBV4-1 and J is TRBJ1-2; possibly TRBD1 for D (6 bases). V gave up 4 bases and J gave up 2 bases, with 23 bases separating them. This CDR3 comprises 18 residues. CDR1 is MGHRA and CDR2 is YSYEKL in the germline V gene.

V and J are TRBV30 and TRBJ2-3; perhaps D is TRBD1 or TRBD2 (6 bases each). CDR3 length equals 15 residues. CDR1 is GTSNPN, CDR2 SVGIG, per germline (reference sequence). The V and J ends lost 4 bases and 6 bases respectively, with 20 bases between them. In DNA form, the CDR3 reads TGTGCCTGGACCGTAGGGGGAGGTCTCCAGGATACGCAGTATTTT. It encodes CAWTVGGGLQDTQYF.

This clonotype was seen ten or more times. The genes are TRBV27 and TRBJ2-7, with 13 nucleotides matching TRBD2. V lost 5 bases to trimming and J lost 4 bases; unmatched junction nucleotides: 5. The CDR3 runs to 15 residues. The V gene's germline CDR1 is MNHEY and CDR2 SMNVEV (reference sequence). DNA of the CDR3: TGTGCCAGCAGTAACGGACTAGCGGGGGTGTACGAGCAGTACTTC. This codes for CASSNGLAGVYEQYF.

This clonotype appeared many times. The V gene is TRBV6-5, the J gene TRBJ1-2, with 7 bases aligning to TRBD1. Germline V gene sequence: CDR1 MNHEY, CDR2 SVGAGI. With V trimmed by 2 bases and J by 5 bases, 5 bases remained unmatched. The CDR3 extends over 14 amino acids. DNA of the CDR3: TGTGCCAGCAGTTACCACAGGGGAAGATATGGCTACACCTTC. Translated: CASSYHRGRYGYTF.

At least ten counts were recorded for this clonotype. The chain links TRBV28 to TRBJ1-2; tentative D call: TRBD1 (5 bases). V lost 4 bases and J lost 3, with 12 bases in between. The germline gives CDR1 MDHEN, CDR2 SYDVKM. The CDR3 extends over 14 amino acids. CDR3 sequence (DNA): TGTGCCAGCAGTTATCCAGGGACGGACTATGGCTACACCTTC. This codes for CASSYPGTDYGYTF.

This clonotype was observed many times. This sequence joins TRBV11-1 and TRBJ1-1; possible D gene TRBD1, 6 bases. Deletions cut 2 bases from V and 5 bases from J, with 30 bases between. There are 20 residues in the CDR3. Germline loops: CDR1 SGHAT, CDR2 FQDESV (reference sequence). The CDR3 loop reads CASSLSRRRRGTGRDTEAFF. The CDR3 nucleotides are TGTGCCAGCAGCTTAAGTAGGCGACGTCGTGGCACAGGGCGGGATACTGAAGCTTTCTTT.

This clonotype was observed many times. The chain carries TRBV13 and TRBJ1-2; no clear D gene. CDR3 size: 12 residues. CDR1 PRHDT and CDR2 FYEKMQ come from the germline V gene (reference sequence). The ends were cut back, 6 bases at V and 7 bases at J, with 12 bases in the middle. This CDR3 is CASSLGSGGYTF. For the CDR3, the DNA is TGTGCCAGCAGTCTCGGGTCCGGTGGCTACACCTTC.

The table lists this clonotype with a few counts. The chain combines TRBV20-1 with TRBJ2-7; a possible D gene is TRBD1 (5 bases). The CDR3 sequence is 13 residues long. Trimming pared 3 bases from V and 3 bases from J, leaving 12 bases between. Germline V gene data show CDR1 as DFQATT and CDR2 as SNEGSKA (reference sequence). Here the CDR3 DNA reads TGCAGTGCTAGGGACATCTCCGGCTACGAGCAGTACTTC. Its protein is CSARDISGYEQYF.